This T cell receptor (beta chain) stems from a study of cytomegalovirus exposure and HLA in healthy donors. Overall study findings and caveats: A few V segments could not be told apart, such as TRBV6-2 and TRBV6-3, and were left out. Altogether, about 160 TCR beta chains were recorded as cytomegalovirus-associated. A previous analysis found most TCR beta V segments productive roughly 90% or roughly 30% of the time.

V was shortened by 0 bases and J by 0 bases, with 9 bases between the two germline ends. Germline CDR1 reads SGHRS; CDR2 reads YFSETQ. The CDR3 covers 15 residues. Vbeta (60) and Jbeta (13) primers were used in the PCR. TCRdb's copy holds only in-frame clones and misses some; the assay was immunoSEQ multiplex PCR. The profile shows around 130,000 clones, 70% to 80% of them singletons. As for this clone: The antigen remains unidentified. The sample holds other DNA sequences that translate to the same CDR3.

The chain joins TRBV5-1 to TRBJ1-1, with D unclear. The sequenced sample was PBMCs. This clonotype was obtained from a man aged 18-30 years in good health and CMV-seronegative. CDR3 DNA: TGCGCCAGCAGCTTGGTCCCGGGGATGAACACTGAAGCTTTCTTT. The encoded protein is CASSLVPGMNTEAFF. The complete variable domain, with remaining parts taken from reference TRBV5-1 and TRBJ1-1, reads KAGVTQTPRYLIKTRGQQVTLSCSPISGHRSVSWYQQTPGQGLQFLFEYFSETQRNKGNFPGRFSGRQFSNSRSEMNVSTLELGDSALYLCASSLVPGMNTEAFFGQGTRLTVV.